A selection of T cell receptor beta chains follows, all from one sample in a study of preoperative IRX-2 immunotherapy in early breast cancer. Measured with immunoSEQ multiplex PCR; TCRdb has only the in-frame clones, and not every one. This repertoire shows about 62,000 clones, approximately 95% found once; its top ten account for under 2%. The sample here was taken from a patient treated with IRX-2 immunotherapy. Source of these receptors: a human donor with breast cancer. Each CDR3 is given with its conserved first and last residue. The order of the fields is CDR3 DNA, CDR3 protein, J gene, clone size, D gene, V gene. D genes are given only for firm matches. A row's size may be missing; if present it is once, few, many or a size class.

cdr3_nt: TGTGCCAGCAGCCATCACGGGACAGGGTTTCAGCCCCAGCATTTT; cdr3_aa: CASSHHGTGFQPQHF; j_call: TRBJ1-5; clone_size: few; d_call: TRBD1; v_call: TRBV4-2
cdr3_nt: TGTGCCAGCAGCCCTTACAGGGGGCGGAACACCGGGGAGCTGTTTTTT; cdr3_aa: CASSPYRGRNTGELFF; j_call: TRBJ2-2; clone_size: -; d_call: TRBD1; v_call: TRBV13
cdr3_nt: TGTGCCAGCAGAGCCGGGGCCTCGACCCTCTACGAGCAGTACTTC; cdr3_aa: CASRAGASTLYEQYF; j_call: TRBJ2-7; clone_size: -; d_call: -; v_call: TRBV6-6
cdr3_nt: TGTGCCTGGAGGGATTTAGTGAGCACTGAAGCTTTCTTT; cdr3_aa: CAWRDLVSTEAFF; j_call: TRBJ1-1; clone_size: -; d_call: -; v_call: TRBV30
cdr3_nt: TGTGCCAGCAGTGAATTAAAGACAGGTTTAGAGACCCAGTACTTC; cdr3_aa: CASSELKTGLETQYF; j_call: TRBJ2-5; clone_size: -; d_call: -; v_call: TRBV25-1
cdr3_nt: TGTGCCAGCAGCCCCCGCCGGATGGGCGCGGGCGGGGAGCTGTTTTTT; cdr3_aa: CASSPRRMGAGGELFF; j_call: TRBJ2-2; clone_size: -; d_call: -; v_call: TRBV9
cdr3_nt: TGTGCCAGCAGCATCGCGGCGTATCAGCCCCAGCATTTT; cdr3_aa: CASSIAAYQPQHF; j_call: TRBJ1-5; clone_size: -; d_call: -; v_call: TRBV28
cdr3_nt: TGTGCCACCAGCGGCCCGGGACTAGGGCCATACGAGCAGTTCTTC; cdr3_aa: CATSGPGLGPYEQFF; j_call: TRBJ2-1; clone_size: -; d_call: TRBD2; v_call: TRBV15
cdr3_nt: TGTGCCAGTAGTAAGAGCGGCTTCTACGAGCAGTACTTC; cdr3_aa: CASSKSGFYEQYF; j_call: TRBJ2-7; clone_size: -; d_call: -; v_call: TRBV19
cdr3_nt: TGTGCCAGTAGTTCACAAGGGACAGGGAGCCTGCGCGAGCAGTACTTC; cdr3_aa: CASSSQGTGSLREQYF; j_call: TRBJ2-7; clone_size: -; d_call: TRBD1; v_call: TRBV19
cdr3_nt: TGTGCCAGCAGCTTGACAGGGGTAAACACTGAAGCTTTCTTT; cdr3_aa: CASSLTGVNTEAFF; j_call: TRBJ1-1; clone_size: -; d_call: TRBD1; v_call: TRBV5-4
cdr3_nt: TGTGCCAGCTCACCACCTACCGGGATCCAAGAGACCCAGTACTTC; cdr3_aa: CASSPPTGIQETQYF; j_call: TRBJ2-5; clone_size: -; d_call: -; v_call: TRBV18
cdr3_nt: TGTGCCAGCAGCTCGATCCGGGACAGGGACCGGAATGGCTACACCTTC; cdr3_aa: CASSSIRDRDRNGYTF; j_call: TRBJ1-2; clone_size: -; d_call: TRBD1; v_call: TRBV7-9
cdr3_nt: TGTGCCAGCAGCTCCGGACTAGCCCCCCACGAGCAGTACTTC; cdr3_aa: CASSSGLAPHEQYF; j_call: TRBJ2-7; clone_size: -; d_call: TRBD2; v_call: TRBV7-2
cdr3_nt: TGTGCCAGCAGCACCGGGGACGGCTCTGGAAACACCATATATTTT; cdr3_aa: CASSTGDGSGNTIYF; j_call: TRBJ1-3; clone_size: -; d_call: -; v_call: TRBV11-2
cdr3_nt: TGTGCCAGCAGCTTAATTGCAGGGGCGGGTCAGCCCCAGCATTTT; cdr3_aa: CASSLIAGAGQPQHF; j_call: TRBJ1-5; clone_size: once; d_call: -; v_call: TRBV7-2
cdr3_nt: TGTGCCAGTAGTATAGGGGCAGGGGTCGGGTATGGCTACACCTTC; cdr3_aa: CASSIGAGVGYGYTF; j_call: TRBJ1-2; clone_size: -; d_call: -; v_call: TRBV19
cdr3_nt: TGTGCCAGCAGTTCCAGGACCCTAGCGACTAGCACAGATACGCAGTATTTT; cdr3_aa: CASSSRTLATSTDTQYF; j_call: TRBJ2-3; clone_size: -; d_call: -; v_call: TRBV27
cdr3_nt: TGTGCCACCAGCAGAGATATGGACCGAACTGGTGAGCAGTTCTTC; cdr3_aa: CATSRDMDRTGEQFF; j_call: TRBJ2-1; clone_size: -; d_call: -; v_call: TRBV15
cdr3_nt: TGTGCCAGCAGGCCGGACAGCAATTGGGATACGCAGTATTTT; cdr3_aa: CASRPDSNWDTQYF; j_call: TRBJ2-3; clone_size: -; d_call: -; v_call: TRBV2
cdr3_nt: TGTGCCAGTAGTATAGAGGCTGGAGTCCGCGAGCAGTACTTC; cdr3_aa: CASSIEAGVREQYF; j_call: TRBJ2-7; clone_size: few; d_call: -; v_call: TRBV19
cdr3_nt: TGTGCCAGCAGCCTTTGGCCCACTGAAGCTTTCTTT; cdr3_aa: CASSLWPTEAFF; j_call: TRBJ1-1; clone_size: -; d_call: -; v_call: TRBV5-4
cdr3_nt: TGTGCCAGCAGTCGACAGGGCTCGGGGACCTACGAGCAGTACTTC; cdr3_aa: CASSRQGSGTYEQYF; j_call: TRBJ2-7; clone_size: -; d_call: TRBD1; v_call: TRBV28
cdr3_nt: TGTGCCTGGAGTGCTCCTTGGGGCCCCGTTTTACCCCTCCACTTT; cdr3_aa: CAWSAPWGPVLPLHF; j_call: TRBJ1-6; clone_size: -; d_call: -; v_call: TRBV30
cdr3_nt: TGTGCCAGCAGCTTAGGGGCTTACTATAATTCACCCCTCCACTTT; cdr3_aa: CASSLGAYYNSPLHF; j_call: TRBJ1-6; clone_size: -; d_call: -; v_call: TRBV7-6
cdr3_nt: TGTGCCAGTAGTATAGATCGGACCGCCCAGATCTTC; cdr3_aa: CASSIDRTAQIF; j_call: TRBJ2-1; clone_size: once; d_call: -; v_call: TRBV19